This TCR beta chain was observed in a study of blood T cell repertoires in COVID-19. Study as a whole: From the United States, Italy and Spain came samples of acute and convalescent COVID-19. T cells, B-cell-depleted T cells, or PBMCs supplied cDNA or gDNA.

Cohort allocation depended upon clinical history that participants reported. Assay: immunoSEQ multiplex PCR; the TCRdb copy retains only in-frame clones and omits some. The data contain 380,000 or so clones, around nine tenths of them singletons. V gave up 6 bases and J gave up 4 bases, with 7 bases separating them. The CDR3 covers 13 residues. This sequence was found in a woman aged 25 to 45 with acute COVID-19. The J gene is TRBJ1-6, the V gene TRBV12-3 or TRBV12-4; D may be TRBD1 (6 bases). Sequenced input: PBMCs or T cells enriched from blood (not recorded which). The DNA of the CDR3 is TGTGCCAGCAGCGGACAGTATAATTCACCCCTCCACTTT. Amino acids: CASSGQYNSPLHF.